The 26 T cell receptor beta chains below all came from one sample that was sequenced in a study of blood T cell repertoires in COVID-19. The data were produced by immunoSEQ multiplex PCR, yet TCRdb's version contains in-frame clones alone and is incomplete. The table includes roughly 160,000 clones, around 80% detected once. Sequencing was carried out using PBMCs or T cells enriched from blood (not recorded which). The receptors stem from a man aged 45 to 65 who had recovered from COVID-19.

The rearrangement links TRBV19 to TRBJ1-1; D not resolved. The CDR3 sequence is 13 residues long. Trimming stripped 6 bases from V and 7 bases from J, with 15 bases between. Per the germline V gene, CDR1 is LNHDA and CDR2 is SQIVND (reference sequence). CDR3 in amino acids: CASSSGAGNEAFF. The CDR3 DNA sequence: TGTGCCAGTAGCTCAGGAGCGGGGAATGAAGCTTTCTTT.

This chain's CDR3 is CAIRAEGGSGNTIYF. The CDR3 DNA reads as TGTGCCATCAGAGCCGAAGGGGGCTCTGGAAACACCATATATTTT. The genes are TRBV10-3 and TRBJ1-3; perhaps TRBD1 as D (6 bases). Germline assignment: CDR1 ENHRY and CDR2 SYGVKD. The V end was cut by 6 bases, the J end by 0 bases, with 12 bases between. CDR3 length: 15 residues.

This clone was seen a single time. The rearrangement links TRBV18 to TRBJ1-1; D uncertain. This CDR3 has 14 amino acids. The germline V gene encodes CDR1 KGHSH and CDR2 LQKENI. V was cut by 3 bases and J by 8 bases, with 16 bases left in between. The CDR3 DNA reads TGTGCCAGCTCACCGAGGATCCTAGAAACCGAAGCTTTCTTT. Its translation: CASSPRILETEAFF.

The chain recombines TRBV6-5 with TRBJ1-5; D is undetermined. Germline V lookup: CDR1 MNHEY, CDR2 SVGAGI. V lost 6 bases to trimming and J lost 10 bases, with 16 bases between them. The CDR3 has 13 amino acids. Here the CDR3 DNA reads TGTGCCAGCAGGCCGGGCCCGAGGGATCCCCAGCATTTT. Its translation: CASRPGPRDPQHF.

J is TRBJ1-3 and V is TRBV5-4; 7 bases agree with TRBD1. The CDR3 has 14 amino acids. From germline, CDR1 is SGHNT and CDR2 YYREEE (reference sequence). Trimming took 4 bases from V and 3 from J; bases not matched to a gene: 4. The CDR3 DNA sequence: TGTGCCAGCAGCCTTGACAGGGTTGGAAACACCATATATTTT. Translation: CASSLDRVGNTIYF.

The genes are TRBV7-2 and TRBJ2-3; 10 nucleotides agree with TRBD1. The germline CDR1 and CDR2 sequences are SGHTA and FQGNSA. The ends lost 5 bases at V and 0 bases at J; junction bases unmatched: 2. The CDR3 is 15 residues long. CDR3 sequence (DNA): TGTGCCAGCAGCCCGACAGGGGGCAGCACAGATACGCAGTATTTT. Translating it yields CASSPTGGSTDTQYF.

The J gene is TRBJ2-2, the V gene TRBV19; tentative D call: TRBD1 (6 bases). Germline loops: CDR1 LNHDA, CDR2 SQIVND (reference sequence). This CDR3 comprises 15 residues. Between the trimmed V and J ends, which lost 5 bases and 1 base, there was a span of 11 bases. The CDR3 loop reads CASSLQQGNTGELFF. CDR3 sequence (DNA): TGTGCCAGTAGTCTCCAACAGGGGAACACCGGGGAGCTGTTTTTT. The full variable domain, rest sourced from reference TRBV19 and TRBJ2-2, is DGGITQSPKYLFRKEGQNVTLSCEQNLNHDAMYWYRQDPGQGLRLIYYSQIVNDFQKGDIAEGYSVSREKKESFPLTVTSAQKNPTAFYLCASSLQQGNTGELFFGEGSRLTVL.

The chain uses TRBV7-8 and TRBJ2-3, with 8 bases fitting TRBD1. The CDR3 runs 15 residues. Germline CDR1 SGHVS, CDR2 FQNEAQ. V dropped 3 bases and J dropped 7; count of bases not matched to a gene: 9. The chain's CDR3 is CASSFGQGGLYTQYF. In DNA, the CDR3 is TGTGCCAGCAGCTTCGGACAGGGAGGATTATATACGCAGTATTTT.

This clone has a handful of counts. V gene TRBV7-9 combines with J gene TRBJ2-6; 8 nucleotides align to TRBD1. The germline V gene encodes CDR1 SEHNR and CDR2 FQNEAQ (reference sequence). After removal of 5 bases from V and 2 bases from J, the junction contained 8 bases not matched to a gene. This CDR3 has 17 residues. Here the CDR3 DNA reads TGTGCCAGCAGCCAGATAGCGGACAGGGCTGGGGCCAACGTCCTGACTTTC. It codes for CASSQIADRAGANVLTF. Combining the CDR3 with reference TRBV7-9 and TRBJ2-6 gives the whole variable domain DTGVSQNPRHKITKRGQNVTFRCDPISEHNRLYWYRQTLGQGPEFLTYFQNEAQLEKSRLLSDRFSAERPKGSFSTLEIQRTEQGDSAMYLCASSQIADRAGANVLTFGAGSRLTVL.

The CDR3 sequence: CASSPFGQGRNTEAFF. CDR3 coding DNA: TGTGCCAGCAGCCCCTTTGGACAGGGGCGGAACACTGAAGCTTTCTTT. This chain joins TRBV4-2 and TRBJ1-1, with TRBD1 identical over 9 bases. CDR3 length: 16 amino acids. The germline gives CDR1 LGHNA, CDR2 YNFKEQ. The V segment lost 4 bases and the J segment 1 base; nucleotides outside the gene matches: 7.

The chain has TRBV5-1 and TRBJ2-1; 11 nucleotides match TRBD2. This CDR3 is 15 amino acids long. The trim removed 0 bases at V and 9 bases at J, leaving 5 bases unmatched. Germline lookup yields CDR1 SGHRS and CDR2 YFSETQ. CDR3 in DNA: TGCGCCAGCAGCTTGGATAGCGGGGGGGCCCGTGAGCAGTTCTTC. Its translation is CASSLDSGGAREQFF.

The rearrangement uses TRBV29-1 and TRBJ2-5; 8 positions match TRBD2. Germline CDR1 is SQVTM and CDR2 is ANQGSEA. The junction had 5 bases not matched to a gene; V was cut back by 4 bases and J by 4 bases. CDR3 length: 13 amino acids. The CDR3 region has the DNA TGCAGCGTTGTACGGGGGGGGATAGAGACCCAGTACTTC. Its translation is CSVVRGGIETQYF.

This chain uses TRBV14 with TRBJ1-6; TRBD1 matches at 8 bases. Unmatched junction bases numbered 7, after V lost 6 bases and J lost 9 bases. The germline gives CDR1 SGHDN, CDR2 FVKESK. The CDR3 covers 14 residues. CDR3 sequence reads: CASSLGQGPSPLHF. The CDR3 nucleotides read TGTGCCAGCAGTCTCGGACAGGGCCCTTCACCCCTCCACTTT.

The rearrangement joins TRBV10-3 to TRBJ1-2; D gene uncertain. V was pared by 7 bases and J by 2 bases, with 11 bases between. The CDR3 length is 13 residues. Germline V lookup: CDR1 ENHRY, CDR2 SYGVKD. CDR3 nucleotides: TGTGCCATCACCGTGGACTACAACTATGGCTACACCTTC. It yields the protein CAITVDYNYGYTF.

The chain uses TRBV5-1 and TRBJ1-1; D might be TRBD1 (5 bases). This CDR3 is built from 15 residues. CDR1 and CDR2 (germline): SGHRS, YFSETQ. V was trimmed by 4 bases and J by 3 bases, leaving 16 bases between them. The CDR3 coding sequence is TGCGCCAGCAGCGTCGCGGTATGGGGCGACACTGAAGCTTTCTTT. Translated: CASSVAVWGDTEAFF.

The CDR3 here is CASSLRSRGSNTEAFF. The CDR3 bases are TGTGCCAGCAGCTTAAGAAGCAGGGGGTCGAACACTGAAGCTTTCTTT. V and J are TRBV5-5 and TRBJ1-1, with TRBD1 matching 7 bases. The CDR3 sequence is 16 residues long. Germline V gene data show CDR1 as SGHKS and CDR2 as YYEKEE (reference sequence). Losses at the gene ends were 2 bases for V and 1 base for J; bases not matched to a gene: 8. The full variable domain, in which reference TRBV5-5 and TRBJ1-1 provide the parts outside the CDR3, is DAGVTQSPTHLIKTRGQQVTLRCSPISGHKSVSWYQQVLGQGPQFIFQYYEKEERGRGNFPDRFSARQFPNYSSELNVNALLLGDSALYLCASSLRSRGSNTEAFFGQGTRLTVV.

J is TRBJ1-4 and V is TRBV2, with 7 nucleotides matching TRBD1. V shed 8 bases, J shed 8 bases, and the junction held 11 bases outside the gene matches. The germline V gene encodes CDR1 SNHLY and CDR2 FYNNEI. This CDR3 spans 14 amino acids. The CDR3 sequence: CASLPPGGWEKLFF. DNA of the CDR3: TGTGCCAGCCTCCCTCCAGGGGGATGGGAAAAACTGTTTTTT.

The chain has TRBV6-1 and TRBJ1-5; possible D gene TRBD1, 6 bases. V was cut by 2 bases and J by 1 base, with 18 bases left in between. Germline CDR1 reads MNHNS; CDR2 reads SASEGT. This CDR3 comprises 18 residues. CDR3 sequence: CASSEFGAGEGSNQPQHF. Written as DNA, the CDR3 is TGTGCCAGCAGTGAATTTGGGGCAGGGGAGGGGAGCAATCAGCCCCAGCATTTT.

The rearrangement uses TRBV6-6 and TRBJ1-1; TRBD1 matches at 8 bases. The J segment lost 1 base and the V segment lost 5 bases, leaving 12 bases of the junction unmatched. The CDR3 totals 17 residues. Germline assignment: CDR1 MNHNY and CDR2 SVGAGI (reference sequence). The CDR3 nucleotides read TGTGCCAGCAGTCTCCTAGGACAGGGAGGAAGGAACACTGAAGCTTTCTTT. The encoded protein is CASSLLGQGGRNTEAFF.

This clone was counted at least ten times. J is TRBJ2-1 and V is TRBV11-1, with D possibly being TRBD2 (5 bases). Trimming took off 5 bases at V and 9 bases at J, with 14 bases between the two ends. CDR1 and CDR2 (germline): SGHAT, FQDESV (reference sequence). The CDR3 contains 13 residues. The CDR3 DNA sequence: TGTGCCAGCAGCCTTAGGCGGGCGGGTGAGCAGTTCTTC. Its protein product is CASSLRRAGEQFF. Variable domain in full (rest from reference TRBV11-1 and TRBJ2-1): EAEVAQSPRYKITEKSQAVAFWCDPISGHATLYWYRQILGQGPELLVQFQDESVVDDSQLPKDRFSAERLKGVDSTLKIQPAELGDSAMYLCASSLRRAGEQFFGPGTRLTVL.

Here the CDR3 DNA reads TGTGCCAGTAGTATAAGGTCAGGGGCAACGAAAACTGAAGCTTTCTTT. The encoded protein is CASSIRSGATKTEAFF. V usage is TRBV19 and J usage is TRBJ1-1, with D possibly being TRBD1 (6 bases). This CDR3 comprises 16 residues. V gave up 2 bases and J gave up 5 bases, with 18 bases separating them. Germline assignment: CDR1 LNHDA and CDR2 SQIVND (reference sequence).

This CDR3 reads CASSLAGSSGTGDYEQYF. In DNA, the CDR3 is TGTGCCAGCAGCTTGGCGGGTTCGTCCGGGACAGGGGACTACGAGCAGTACTTC. The gene calls are TRBV5-4 and TRBJ2-7, with 10 bases aligning to TRBD1. Trimming at V came to 0 bases and at J to 3 bases, leaving 12 bases not matched to a gene. This CDR3 region has 18 residues. Germline V gives CDR1 SGHNT, CDR2 YYREEE (reference sequence).

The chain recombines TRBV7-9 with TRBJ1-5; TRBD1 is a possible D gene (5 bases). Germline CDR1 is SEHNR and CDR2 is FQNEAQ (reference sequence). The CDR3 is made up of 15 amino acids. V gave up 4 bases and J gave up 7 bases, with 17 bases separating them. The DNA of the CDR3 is TGTGCCAGCAGCTCGGGGGTGGAATCTTACCAGCCCCAGCATTTT. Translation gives CASSSGVESYQPQHF.

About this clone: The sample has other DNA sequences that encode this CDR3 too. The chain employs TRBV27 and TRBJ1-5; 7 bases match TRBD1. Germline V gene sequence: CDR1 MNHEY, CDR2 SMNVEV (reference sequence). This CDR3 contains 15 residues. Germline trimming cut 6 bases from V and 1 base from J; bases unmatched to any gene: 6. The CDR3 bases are TGTGCCAGCAGAACCGGGACAGCAAGCAATCAGCCCCAGCATTTT. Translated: CASRTGTASNQPQHF.

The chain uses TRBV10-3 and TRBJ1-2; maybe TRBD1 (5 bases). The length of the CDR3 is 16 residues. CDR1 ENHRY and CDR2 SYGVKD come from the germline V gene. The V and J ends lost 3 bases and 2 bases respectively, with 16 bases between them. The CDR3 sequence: CAISDLPPQGNYGYTF. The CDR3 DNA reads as TGTGCCATCAGTGACCTTCCCCCGCAGGGAAACTATGGCTACACCTTC.

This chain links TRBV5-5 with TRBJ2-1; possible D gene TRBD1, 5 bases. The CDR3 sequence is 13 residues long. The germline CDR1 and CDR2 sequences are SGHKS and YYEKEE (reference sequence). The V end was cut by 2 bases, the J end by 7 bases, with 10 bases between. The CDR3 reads CASSFAGRNEQFF. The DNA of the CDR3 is TGTGCCAGCAGCTTTGCAGGGCGGAATGAGCAGTTCTTC.